This TCR beta chain was sequenced during a study of cytomegalovirus exposure and HLA in healthy donors. Findings and limits, study-wide: When analyzed later, a missense DCLRE1C variant was found to be linked to TCR beta V- and J-gene trimming.

Comments on this clone: Its antigen remains unknown.

Germline V lookup: CDR1 MGHDK, CDR2 SYGVNS. V lost 8 bases, J lost 5 bases, and 12 bases lay in between. The CDR3 contains 13 residues. The PCR contained 60 Vbeta and 13 Jbeta primers. The data were produced by immunoSEQ multiplex PCR, yet TCRdb's version contains in-frame clones alone and is incomplete. In the table there are 130,000 to 150,000 clones, around 84% of which are singletons. Material for sequencing was PBMCs. V and J are TRBV25-1 and TRBJ1-4; D gene uncertain. The receptor's source is a man aged 40-50 years in good health and CMV-seropositive. The CDR3 DNA reads as TGTGCCAGCTCTAAAAGTAAAAATGAAAAACTGTTTTTT. Its protein product is CASSKSKNEKLFF.